These 18 T cell receptor beta chains came from one sample sequenced in a study of T cells in women clearing cervical HPV infection. Some clones are missing from TCRdb's copy, which holds only in-frame ones; the method was immunoSEQ multiplex PCR. The specimen's table records about 9,200 clones. Sequencing was done on a sample of blood buffy coat. The receptors were gathered from a woman aged 18 to 75 with a cervical HPV16 infection that either progressed to CIN3+ or cleared (not recorded which).

Concerning this clone: The sequence runs out 3 residues before the end of the CDR3; the remainder is reconstructed from the germline J gene. The V gene is TRBV5-1, the J gene TRBJ1-4; possible D gene TRBD1, 6 bases. This CDR3 region has 14 residues. Trimming cost V 1 base and J 10 bases, with 14 bases left between them. Germline V gene data show CDR1 as SGHRS and CDR2 as YFSETQ. The CDR3 here is CASSLTQGGVKLFF. The sequenced CDR3 bases are TGCGCCAGCAGCTTGACACAGGGTGGTGTAAAA. Full variable domain (rest looked up from reference TRBV5-1 and TRBJ1-4): KAGVTQTPRYLIKTRGQQVTLSCSPISGHRSVSWYQQTPGQGLQFLFEYFSETQRNKGNFPGRFSGRQFSNSRSEMNVSTLELGDSALYLCASSLTQGGVKLFFGSGTQLSVL.

Remarks on this clone: The read halts 3 residues ahead of the CDR3 end, with the missing end drawn from the germline J gene. The chain is built from TRBV5-1 and TRBJ1-1; 7 nucleotides match TRBD1. The CDR3 length is 16 residues. The germline gives CDR1 SGHRS, CDR2 YFSETQ. Incomplete CDR3 DNA: TGCGCCAGCAGCTTGGCCGGGACAGCGATGACAAGTGAC. Translated, it gives CASSLAGTAMTSD. The complete CDR3 reads CASSLAGTAMTSDAFF.

A remark on this clone: Read data end 3 residues before the CDR3 end; the end is taken from the germline J gene. V usage is TRBV7-2 and J usage is TRBJ2-1, with 7 bases that match TRBD2. This CDR3 has 14 residues. J lost 8 bases, V lost 7 bases, and 11 bases had no gene match. CDR1 is SGHTA, CDR2 FQGNSA, per germline. CDR3 protein: CASKRDYPGDEQFF. Partial CDR3 DNA: TGTGCCAGCAAAAGGGACTACCCTGGGGATGAG.

A remark on this clone: The observed sequence ends 3 residues before the CDR3 terminus, with the missing tail filled in from the germline J gene. The V and J genes are TRBV10-2 and TRBJ1-3, with TRBD1 matching over 7 bases. The V and J ends lost 0 bases and 4 bases, in that order; junction bases with no gene match: 6. CDR3 size: 16 residues. Germline CDR1 and CDR2: WSHSY and SAAADI. CDR3 bases read: TGCGCCAGCAGTGAGTCGGGGGACAGTGTGGGAAACACC. Amino acids: CASSESGDSVGNT. The CDR3 reads in full as CASSESGDSVGNTIYF.

Concerning this clone itself: Sequencing ends 3 residues short of the CDR3 end; the germline J gene provides the rest. The chain links TRBV7-2 to TRBJ2-7; 9 nucleotides match TRBD2. The V gene end was trimmed by 1 base and the J gene end by 4 bases; junction bases not matched to a gene: 5. Germline values: CDR1 SGHTA, CDR2 FQGNSA. There are 15 residues in the CDR3. This CDR3 reads CASSLGGGAGYEQYF. The sequenced part of the CDR3 DNA is TGTGCCAGCAGCTTAGGCGGGGGGGCGGGATACGAG.

A remark on this clone: The DNA ends 3 residues before the CDR3 does, and the rest of the CDR3 is filled in from the germline J gene. This chain joins TRBV2 and TRBJ1-1, with D perhaps TRBD1 (5 bases). Germline CDR1 is SNHLY and CDR2 is FYNNEI. Trimming took off 8 bases at V and 5 bases at J, with 9 bases between the two ends. The CDR3 consists of 11 residues. CDR3 DNA, as far as it was read: TGTGCCAGCTCCGCAGGGACTGAA. It codes for CASSAGTE. The whole CDR3 protein reads CASSAGTEAFF.

In regard to this clone: The read comes to an end 3 residues before the CDR3 does, leaving the germline J gene to fill in the end. This chain joins TRBV7-9 and TRBJ1-2; maybe TRBD1 (5 bases). Germline CDR1 is SEHNR and CDR2 is FQNEAQ (reference sequence). This CDR3 spans 14 amino acids. The covered CDR3 bases are TGTGCCAGCAGCTGGACGGGGGGGTTAGATACC. Translation gives CASSWTGGLDT. The complete CDR3 sequence is CASSWTGGLDTYTF.

On this clone: The CDR3 goes on 3 residues after the read ends, and that part is filled in from the germline J gene. The V call is TRBV19, the J call TRBJ2-3, with D possibly TRBD1 on 5 matching bases. The CDR3 consists of 13 residues. The V end lost 5 bases, the J end lost 3 bases, and 9 bases lay between the germline ends. Germline CDR1 LNHDA, CDR2 SQIVND (reference sequence). The CDR3 here is CASSRQGTDTQYF. CDR3 DNA (partial): TGTGCCAGTAGTCGGCAGGGAACAGATACG. Variable domain in full (rest from reference TRBV19 and TRBJ2-3): DGGITQSPKYLFRKEGQNVTLSCEQNLNHDAMYWYRQDPGQGLRLIYYSQIVNDFQKGDIAEGYSVSREKKESFPLTVTSAQKNPTAFYLCASSRQGTDTQYFGPGTRLTVL.

Concerning this clone itself: The CDR3 extends 3 residues past the end of the read, so its final part is completed from the germline J gene. The J gene is TRBJ1-6, the V gene TRBV7-2; D is unclear. The CDR3 is 12 amino acids. Germline V gene sequence: CDR1 SGHTA, CDR2 FQGNSA. The CDR3 DNA, read in part, is TGTGCCAGCAGCCCGGGGATTCCGGCC. Translation: CASSPGIPA. The full CDR3 protein reads CASSPGIPALHF.

A remark on this clone: The read is 3 residues too short to cover the CDR3 end, so that end is filled in from the germline J gene. This chain connects TRBV20-1 to TRBJ2-1; 8 bases map to TRBD2. This CDR3 contains 17 residues. Germline V CDR1 and CDR2: DFQATT, SNEGSKA (reference sequence). Unmatched junction bases numbered 14, after V lost 0 bases and J lost 7 bases. The chain's CDR3 is CSARDLQYSGVANEQFF. The sequenced CDR3 bases are TGCAGTGCTAGAGATCTTCAATATAGCGGGGTGGCAAATGAG.

On this clone: The read halts 3 residues ahead of the CDR3 end, with the missing end drawn from the germline J gene. This sequence joins TRBV7-2 and TRBJ2-7; the D call may be TRBD1 or TRBD2 (5 bases each). Germline CDR1 is SGHTA and CDR2 is FQGNSA. The CDR3 covers 15 residues. Trimming pared 0 bases from V and 6 bases from J, leaving 15 bases between. This CDR3 is CASSLAPTAGSEQYF. The part of the CDR3 DNA that was read is TGTGCCAGCAGCTTAGCACCGACAGCTGGGAGCGAG.

A word on this clone: From the germline J gene comes the end of the CDR3, since the read stops 3 residues before it. The J gene is TRBJ1-2, the V gene TRBV19, with TRBD1 as a possible D gene (6 bases). Per the germline V gene, CDR1 is LNHDA and CDR2 is SQIVND (reference sequence). This CDR3 has 15 amino acids. Partial CDR3 DNA: TGTGCCAGTAGTAGGGGGGGCATTAGCACAGATACC. Protein product: CASSRGGISTDT. The CDR3 in its entirety is CASSRGGISTDTYTF.

With regard to this clone: The read terminates 3 residues ahead of where the CDR3 ends, so the germline J gene completes it. The rearrangement links TRBV12-3 or TRBV12-4 to TRBJ1-1, with unresolved D. The V gene lost 2 bases and the J gene lost 1 base, with 5 bases spanning the gap. The CDR3 runs 13 residues. CDR3 protein: CASSLIQNTEAFF. Partial CDR3 DNA: TGTGCCAGCAGTTTAATTCAGAACACTGAA.

Worth noting for this clone: The CDR3 end lies 3 residues beyond the end of the read and is filled in from the germline J gene. The chain is built from TRBV19 and TRBJ1-1, with TRBD1 identical over 8 bases. The CDR3 contains 13 residues. J lost 7 bases, V lost 7 bases, and 8 bases had no gene match. Germline V gene lookup returns CDR1 LNHDA and CDR2 SQIVND (reference sequence). The CDR3 protein is CASNPGQEFEAFF. Partial CDR3 DNA: TGTGCCAGTAACCCGGGACAGGAGTTTGAA.

In the case of this clone: The observed sequence ends 3 residues before the CDR3 terminus, with the missing tail filled in from the germline J gene. The chain couples TRBV12-3 or TRBV12-4 to TRBJ2-2, with a weak D call TRBD1 (6 bases). This CDR3 has 15 residues. V lost 4 bases and J lost 9, with 18 bases in between. The CDR3: CASSSLLTGIRELFF. The covered CDR3 bases are TGTGCCAGCAGTTCCTTACTTACAGGGATCAGGGAG.

The CDR3 protein is CSVAGGPNEKLFF. CDR3 bases read: TGCAGCGTTGCGGGGGGGCCTAATGAAAAA. The rearrangement links TRBV29-1 to TRBJ1-4; D perhaps matches TRBD1 (6 bases). The sequenced fragment ends 3 residues before the CDR3 boundary, so the rest is inferred from the germline J gene. CDR3 size: 13 residues. Germline V gene sequence: CDR1 SQVTM, CDR2 ANQGSEA. With 4 bases removed from V and 3 bases from J, the gap between germline ends came to 9 bases.

By frequency, this clone registers medium-sized. Read sequence stops 3 residues before the CDR3 end, and the germline J gene provides the missing end. The genes are TRBV19 and TRBJ2-7, with TRBD1 identical over 9 bases. The V gene's germline CDR1 is LNHDA and CDR2 SQIVND (reference sequence). V trimming: 5 bases; J trimming: 2 bases; junction bases outside the gene matches: 7. The CDR3 has 15 amino acids. CDR3 in amino acids: CASSPGTGLAYEQYF. CDR3 DNA, as far as it was read: TGTGCCAGTAGTCCGGGGACAGGGTTGGCCTACGAG.

By frequency, this clone registers medium-sized (0.01 to 0.1%). The read falls 3 residues short of the CDR3 end, and the missing part is taken from the germline J gene. The J gene is TRBJ2-5, the V gene TRBV29-1; 12 positions match TRBD1. The CDR3 consists of 14 residues. V was clipped by 7 bases and J by 4 bases; unmatched bases: 7. From germline, CDR1 is SQVTM and CDR2 ANQGSEA. CDR3 loop: CSARDRGRGETQYF. The CDR3 bases that were read are TGCAGCGCCCGGGACAGGGGGCGCGGAGAGACC.